A selection of T cell receptor beta chains follows, all from one sample in a study of blood T cell repertoires in COVID-19. The data were produced by immunoSEQ multiplex PCR, yet TCRdb's version contains in-frame clones alone and is incomplete. The sample holds approximately 390,000 clones, 80% to 90% seen once. The sequencing sample was made of PBMCs or T cells enriched from blood (not recorded which). Receptors were obtained from a woman aged 45 to 65 who had recovered from COVID-19. The CDR3 runs from the conserved cysteine through the conserved F or W. D genes are given only for firm matches. Size values are once, few and many counts, or a class for expanded clones, and some rows have none.

v_gene	d_gene	j_gene	abundance	len	CDR3aa	CDR3nt
TRBV7-8	-	TRBJ1-5	few	12	CASSLTQQPQHF	TGTGCCAGCAGCTTAACTCAACAGCCCCAGCATTTT
TRBV2	TRBD2	TRBJ2-5	-	15	CASSGTSGVQETQYF	TGTGCCAGCAGTGGGACTAGCGGGGTCCAAGAGACCCAGTACTTC
TRBV28	TRBD1	TRBJ1-3	once	16	CASSTGQSHSGNTIYF	TGTGCCAGCAGCACGGGACAGTCCCACTCTGGAAACACCATATATTTT
TRBV20-1	TRBD1	TRBJ2-2	-	15	CSASRTGRRTGELFF	TGCAGTGCTAGTCGGACAGGGAGGAGGACCGGGGAGCTGTTTTTT
TRBV2	TRBD1	TRBJ2-7	-	14	CASSGRDRVYEQYF	TGTGCCAGCAGTGGCCGGGACAGGGTCTACGAGCAGTACTTC
TRBV28	-	TRBJ2-7	-	11	CASLTGYEQYF	TGTGCCAGTCTTACAGGATACGAGCAGTACTTC
TRBV5-1	TRBD1	TRBJ1-1	-	15	CASSWRQGGNTEAFF	TGCGCCAGCAGCTGGAGACAGGGAGGGAACACTGAAGCTTTCTTT
TRBV14	-	TRBJ1-4	-	16	CASSRRTVVRGEKLFF	TGTGCCAGCAGCCGCAGGACCGTCGTGCGGGGTGAAAAACTGTTTTTT
TRBV7-6	TRBD2	TRBJ2-3	-	16	CASSLAWRGGTDTQYF	TGTGCCAGCAGCTTAGCTTGGCGGGGGGGCACAGATACGCAGTATTTT
TRBV6-2/TRBV6-3	TRBD2	TRBJ2-3	-	14	CASSYWGGGDTQYF	TGTGCCAGCAGTTACTGGGGCGGGGGGGATACGCAGTATTTT
TRBV30	-	TRBJ1-6	-	13	CAWSFGSRSPLHF	TGTGCCTGGAGCTTTGGTTCGAGATCACCCCTCCACTTT
TRBV6-6	-	TRBJ2-2	-	16	CASSRRTEPNTGELFF	TGTGCCAGCAGTCGACGGACAGAACCTAACACCGGGGAGCTGTTTTTT
TRBV18	TRBD2	TRBJ2-5	-	18	CASSPRASSGERQETQYF	TGTGCCAGCTCCCCGCGAGCGTCTAGCGGGGAAAGACAAGAGACCCAGTACTTC
TRBV4-3	-	TRBJ2-1	-	15	CASSQAGHSYNEQFF	TGCGCCAGCAGCCAAGCAGGGCACTCCTACAATGAGCAGTTCTTC
TRBV13	TRBD1	TRBJ2-7	-	15	CASSFPGQASYEQYF	TGTGCCAGCAGCTTCCCGGGACAGGCCTCCTACGAGCAGTACTTC
TRBV6-5	-	TRBJ2-1	-	15	CASSDTTIVMNEQFF	TGTGCCAGCAGCGATACTACCATTGTCATGAATGAGCAGTTCTTC
TRBV29-1	-	TRBJ2-2	-	11	CSVVSTGELFF	TGCAGCGTTGTTTCGACCGGGGAGCTGTTTTTT
TRBV7-8	-	TRBJ1-5	-	14	CASSRGRAQEPQHF	TGTGCCAGCAGCCGGGGCAGGGCCCAAGAGCCCCAGCATTTT
TRBV2	TRBD1	TRBJ2-4	-	15	CASSELGTEKNIQYF	TGTGCCAGCAGTGAATTGGGGACAGAAAAAAACATTCAGTACTTC
TRBV5-5	-	TRBJ1-3	-	13	CASSLGGENTIYF	TGTGCCAGCAGCTTGGGGGGAGAAAACACCATATATTTT
TRBV28	TRBD1	TRBJ2-3	-	13	CASQQGSTDTQYF	TGTGCCAGCCAACAGGGGAGCACAGATACGCAGTATTTT
TRBV18	-	TRBJ2-1	once	15	CASSLGWGQRNEQFF	TGTGCCAGCTCGTTAGGGTGGGGCCAGAGGAATGAGCAGTTCTTC
TRBV24-1	TRBD2	TRBJ2-3	-	14	CATSDVGLAGRQYF	TGTGCCACCAGTGATGTGGGACTAGCGGGTCGACAGTATTTT
TRBV7-3	TRBD1	TRBJ2-3	-	18	CASSLSIHGQACTDTQYF	TGTGCCAGCAGCTTATCTATCCACGGACAGGCCTGCACAGATACGCAGTATTTT
TRBV6-5	TRBD1	TRBJ2-5	-	15	CASSYGTGHQETQYF	TGTGCCAGCAGTTACGGGACAGGGCACCAAGAGACCCAGTACTTC
TRBV30	-	TRBJ1-1	-	15	CAWSVYRAGGTEAFF	TGTGCCTGGAGTGTCTACAGGGCGGGAGGAACTGAAGCTTTCTTT
TRBV28	-	TRBJ1-6	-	12	CASRPRDSPLHF	TGTGCCAGCAGACCACGGGATTCACCCCTCCACTTT
TRBV6-5	TRBD2	TRBJ2-5	-	14	CATRLAGFQETQYF	TGTGCCACCAGACTAGCGGGATTCCAAGAGACCCAGTACTTC
TRBV12-3/TRBV12-4	TRBD1	TRBJ1-2	-	13	CASSPGQGLGYTF	TGTGCCAGCAGCCCGGGACAGGGTTTGGGCTACACCTTC
TRBV24-1	TRBD2	TRBJ2-1	-	15	CATSSGTSGGGEQFF	TGTGCCACCAGTTCCGGGACTAGTGGCGGGGGTGAGCAGTTCTTC
TRBV5-6	-	TRBJ1-2	-	11	CASSFEYGYTF	TGTGCCAGCAGCTTCGAGTATGGCTACACCTTC
TRBV19	TRBD1	TRBJ1-2	-	13	CASSIQGARGYTF	TGTGCCAGTAGTATTCAGGGGGCCCGTGGCTACACCTTC
TRBV6-5	TRBD1	TRBJ1-1	few	15	CASSRPGQPNTEAFF	TGTGCCAGCAGTCGCCCGGGACAGCCGAACACTGAAGCTTTCTTT
TRBV19	-	TRBJ2-3	-	14	CASSIAGFPDTQYF	TGTGCCAGTAGTATCGCGGGGTTCCCAGATACGCAGTATTTT
TRBV24-1	-	TRBJ1-5	-	13	CATQMAHNQPQHF	TGTGCCACCCAGATGGCCCACAATCAGCCCCAGCATTTT
TRBV28	TRBD1	TRBJ1-5	-	13	CASSLGQNQPQHF	TGTGCCAGCAGCCTGGGACAGAATCAGCCCCAGCATTTT
TRBV7-2	TRBD1	TRBJ2-7	-	15	CASSLAVGTAYEQYF	TGTGCCAGCAGCTTAGCGGTAGGGACAGCCTACGAGCAGTACTTC
TRBV9	-	TRBJ2-3	-	12	CASSSRGDTQYF	TGTGCCAGCAGCTCCAGGGGAGATACGCAGTATTTT
TRBV6-5	TRBD1	TRBJ1-5	-	13	CASWTGSNQPQHF	TGTGCCAGCTGGACAGGGAGCAATCAGCCCCAGCATTTT
TRBV10-2	-	TRBJ1-1	-	13	CASRNGGYTEAFF	TGCGCCAGCCGTAATGGGGGGTACACTGAAGCTTTCTTT
TRBV30	-	TRBJ1-2	few	10	CAWRAGGYTF	TGTGCCTGGAGGGCGGGGGGCTACACCTTC
TRBV6-6	TRBD1	TRBJ1-5	-	17	CASSPGTGGRSGGPQHF	TGTGCCAGCAGTCCCGGGACAGGGGGCAGGTCCGGCGGGCCCCAGCATTTT
TRBV19	TRBD1	TRBJ1-2	-	13	CASMGQGALGYTF	TGTGCCAGTATGGGACAGGGGGCGCTTGGCTACACCTTC
TRBV19	-	TRBJ2-5	-	15	CASSMSRALVETQYF	TGTGCCAGTAGTATGTCCAGAGCGCTAGTAGAGACCCAGTACTTC
TRBV28	-	TRBJ1-2	-	14	CASGPDRHFAGYTF	TGTGCCAGCGGACCGGACAGACATTTCGCGGGCTACACCTTC